This T cell receptor beta chain was profiled in a study of blood T cell repertoires in COVID-19. Background on the study: Samples came from the United States, Italy and Spain, spanning acute and convalescent COVID-19.

Method: immunoSEQ multiplex PCR; TCRdb's copy keeps in-frame clones and lacks some. Of roughly 150,000 clones listed, roughly 89% are singletons. The V segment lost 5 bases and the J segment 7 bases; nucleotides outside the gene matches: 26. Per germline, CDR1 SNHLY and CDR2 FYNNEI. The CDR3 extends over 19 amino acids. The receptor comes from a human donor in a cohort sampled during active COVID-19. This chain connects TRBV2 to TRBJ2-7; 7 bases map to TRBD1. The sample consisted of peripheral blood. The CDR3 nucleotides are TGTGCCAGCAGTAACACCGGGACAGACTATGGGCGGCAGAGGGGGGAGCAGTACTTC. Its translation is CASSNTGTDYGRQRGEQYF.